The rows below give T cell receptor beta chains drawn from one sample of a study of T cells in Graves' hyperthyroidism and ophthalmopathy. TCRdb re-derived calls from the multiplex PCR reads in MiXCR, one entry per CDR3 protein. The table lists some 350,000 distinct CDR3 sequences, 20% to 25% of them singletons. Sequenced: blood. These TCRs come from a man aged 45-65 years with Graves' hyperthyroidism. Both conserved end residues are part of each CDR3. D genes are given only for firm matches. Clone size is shown for a subset of rows, as once, few, many or a class of expanded clone.

clone size: many; V gene: TRBV2; D gene: -; J gene: TRBJ2-1; CDR3 DNA: TGTGCCAGCAGTGAAGCGCTTCGGGATAGTGAGCAGTTCTTC; CDR3 protein: CASSEALRDSEQFF
clone size: few; V gene: TRBV4-1; D gene: -; J gene: TRBJ2-7; CDR3 DNA: TGCGCCAGCAGCCAAGATCCGAGCGGCCTTTGGGAGCAGTACTTC; CDR3 protein: CASSQDPSGLWEQYF
clone size: -; V gene: TRBV28; D gene: -; J gene: TRBJ2-2; CDR3 DNA: TGTGCCAGCAGTTTTTCGCCTAGCATCACCGGGGAGCTGTTTTTT; CDR3 protein: CASSFSPSITGELFF
clone size: -; V gene: TRBV2; D gene: -; J gene: TRBJ2-7; CDR3 DNA: TGTGCCAGCAGTGGCCCCAAGGGGGCCTACGAGCAGTACTTC; CDR3 protein: CASSGPKGAYEQYF
clone size: -; V gene: TRBV6-1; D gene: TRBD2; J gene: TRBJ2-2; CDR3 DNA: TGTGCCAGTGGGGGGGGACTAGCCGGCGGGGAGCTGTTTTTT; CDR3 protein: CASGGGLAGGELFF
clone size: -; V gene: TRBV5-4; D gene: TRBD1; J gene: TRBJ2-1; CDR3 DNA: TGTGCCAGCAGCTCTCCAGCACCCTACCGGGACAGCTACAATGAGCAGTTCTTC; CDR3 protein: CASSSPAPYRDSYNEQFF
clone size: -; V gene: TRBV28; D gene: TRBD2; J gene: TRBJ2-2; CDR3 DNA: TGTGCCAGCACTCTCGGGGGGACGAACACCGGGGAGCTGTTTTTT; CDR3 protein: CASTLGGTNTGELFF
clone size: few; V gene: TRBV10-3; D gene: -; J gene: TRBJ2-3; CDR3 DNA: TGTGCCATCAGTGATCGGGGCGGGCGCACAGATACGCAGTATTTT; CDR3 protein: CAISDRGGRTDTQYF
clone size: -; V gene: TRBV12-3/TRBV12-4; D gene: -; J gene: TRBJ2-7; CDR3 DNA: TGTGCCAGCAGTTATGAAAAGGGGGCGGGATACAATGAGCAGTACTTC; CDR3 protein: CASSYEKGAGYNEQYF
clone size: -; V gene: TRBV2; D gene: -; J gene: TRBJ2-3; CDR3 DNA: TGTGCCAGCAGTGAATATCGGGCCACAGATACGCAGTATTTT; CDR3 protein: CASSEYRATDTQYF
clone size: -; V gene: TRBV12-5; D gene: TRBD1; J gene: TRBJ2-5; CDR3 DNA: TGTGCTAGTGCCAGGGGACAGGGGTATGAGGAGACCCAGTACTTC; CDR3 protein: CASARGQGYEETQYF
clone size: many; V gene: TRBV6-1; D gene: -; J gene: TRBJ1-5; CDR3 DNA: TGTGCCAGCAGTAGGGAATATAGCAATCAGCCCCAGCATTTT; CDR3 protein: CASSREYSNQPQHF
clone size: many; V gene: TRBV20-1; D gene: -; J gene: TRBJ2-1; CDR3 DNA: TGCAGTGCTAGAGATCCCTGGGACCCCAATGAGCAGTTCTTC; CDR3 protein: CSARDPWDPNEQFF
clone size: -; V gene: TRBV20-1; D gene: -; J gene: TRBJ2-3; CDR3 DNA: TGCAGTGCTAGAGATTACGGCGGGCGCGGCACAGATACGCAGTATTTT; CDR3 protein: CSARDYGGRGTDTQYF
clone size: -; V gene: TRBV14; D gene: -; J gene: TRBJ1-6; CDR3 DNA: TGTGCCAGCAGCCAAGGTCGCGCACCAAATTCACCCCTCCACTTT; CDR3 protein: CASSQGRAPNSPLHF
clone size: once; V gene: TRBV4-1; D gene: -; J gene: TRBJ2-5; CDR3 DNA: TGCGCCAGCAGCCAACAAGGACTACCCCAAGAGACCCAGTACTTC; CDR3 protein: CASSQQGLPQETQYF
clone size: many; V gene: TRBV11-2; D gene: -; J gene: TRBJ2-1; CDR3 DNA: TGTGCCAGCATGGGCAGGTATGAGCAGTTCTTC; CDR3 protein: CASMGRYEQFF
clone size: few; V gene: TRBV7-9; D gene: -; J gene: TRBJ1-2; CDR3 DNA: TGTGCCAGCAGCTGGGAGACAGGTTCGGATGGCTACACCTTC; CDR3 protein: CASSWETGSDGYTF
clone size: few; V gene: TRBV19; D gene: -; J gene: TRBJ2-3; CDR3 DNA: TGTGCCAGTAGTATTTTACGGGACAAGCGCACAGATACGCAGTATTTT; CDR3 protein: CASSILRDKRTDTQYF
clone size: -; V gene: TRBV11-2; D gene: -; J gene: TRBJ2-2; CDR3 DNA: TGTGCCAGCAGCTTGCTCTTAGACACCGGGGAGCCGTTTTTT; CDR3 protein: CASSLLLDTGEPFF
clone size: few; V gene: TRBV28; D gene: -; J gene: TRBJ1-2; CDR3 DNA: TGTGCCAGCAGTTTAGGCGCAGGGAGGGGTAATGGCTACACCTTC; CDR3 protein: CASSLGAGRGNGYTF
clone size: many; V gene: TRBV20-1; D gene: -; J gene: TRBJ2-3; CDR3 DNA: TGCAGTGCCGCGCGGGCCTCCCGCCCAGATACGCAGTATTTT; CDR3 protein: CSAARASRPDTQYF
clone size: -; V gene: TRBV27; D gene: -; J gene: TRBJ2-7; CDR3 DNA: TGTGCCAGCAGGCCATTAAAAAACTCCTACGAGCAGTACTTC; CDR3 protein: CASRPLKNSYEQYF
clone size: -; V gene: TRBV5-1; D gene: -; J gene: TRBJ1-4; CDR3 DNA: TGCGCCAGCACCTCGACAAGGCGGCCTGAAAAACTGTTTTTT; CDR3 protein: CASTSTRRPEKLFF
clone size: many; V gene: TRBV7-8; D gene: -; J gene: TRBJ2-3; CDR3 DNA: TGTGCCAGCAGCTTAGCACTAAGCGACACAGATACGCAGTATTTT; CDR3 protein: CASSLALSDTDTQYF
clone size: many; V gene: TRBV28; D gene: TRBD1; J gene: TRBJ2-5; CDR3 DNA: TGTGCCAGCAGCTTCGCGGAACAGGGGGCCCGCCAAGAGACCCAGTACTTC; CDR3 protein: CASSFAEQGARQETQYF
clone size: -; V gene: TRBV27; D gene: -; J gene: TRBJ2-7; CDR3 DNA: TGTGCCAGCAGCTTGGACAGCTCCTACGAGCAGTGCTTC; CDR3 protein: CASSLDSSYEQCF
clone size: -; V gene: TRBV6-1; D gene: -; J gene: TRBJ1-1; CDR3 DNA: TGTGCCAGCACCCGGGAGGGGAACACTGAAGCTTTCTTT; CDR3 protein: CASTREGNTEAFF